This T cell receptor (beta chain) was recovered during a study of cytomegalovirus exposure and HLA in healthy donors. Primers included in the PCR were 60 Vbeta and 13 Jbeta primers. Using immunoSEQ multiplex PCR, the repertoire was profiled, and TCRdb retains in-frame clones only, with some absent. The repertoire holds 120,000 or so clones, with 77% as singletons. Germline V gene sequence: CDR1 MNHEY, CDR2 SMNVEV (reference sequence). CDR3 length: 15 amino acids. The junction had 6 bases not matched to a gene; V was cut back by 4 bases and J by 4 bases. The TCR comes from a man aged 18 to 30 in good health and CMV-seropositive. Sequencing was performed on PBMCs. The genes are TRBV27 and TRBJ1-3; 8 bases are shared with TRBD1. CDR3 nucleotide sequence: TGTGCCAGCAGTTCACAGGGGGGTTCCGGAAACACCATATATTTT. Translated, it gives CASSSQGGSGNTIYF.